The 28 T cell receptor beta chains given below trace back to one sample, sequenced in a study of shared clonotypes between healthy human individuals. The assay was immunoSEQ multiplex PCR, and TCRdb's table has in-frame clones only and misses some. The sample yields some 2.4 million clones, over 85% seen once. Source material: naive CD4+ T cells from PBMCs. Subset of the sample: CD45RA+ positively selected. The receptors were sampled from a man between 18 and 29 years old in good health. Some clones in this sample may be carry-over from other donors' samples.

The rearrangement links TRBV27 to TRBJ2-7; TRBD2 is a possible D gene (6 bases). The CDR3 extends over 13 amino acids. Per the germline V gene, CDR1 is MNHEY and CDR2 is SMNVEV (reference sequence). Trimming took 8 bases from V and 5 from J, leaving 16 bases between them. For the CDR3, the DNA is TGTGCCAGCGGGGAGGCAGGGAAGGACGAGCAGTACTTC. This sequence encodes CASGEAGKDEQYF.

This chain connects TRBV7-2 to TRBJ2-3; 9 nucleotides align to TRBD1. Losses at the gene ends were 5 bases for V and 1 base for J; bases not matched to a gene: 10. The CDR3 covers 17 residues. CDR1 is SGHTA, CDR2 FQGNSA, per germline. This CDR3 reads CASSPTNRQGGTDTQYF. The CDR3 coding sequence is TGTGCCAGCAGCCCCACAAACCGACAGGGGGGCACAGATACGCAGTATTTT. Variable domain in full (rest from reference TRBV7-2 and TRBJ2-3): GAGVSQSPSNKVTEKGKDVELRCDPISGHTALYWYRQSLGQGLEFLIYFQGNSAPDKSGLPSDRFSAERTGGSVSTLTIQRTQQEDSAVYLCASSPTNRQGGTDTQYFGPGTRLTVL.

The rearrangement links TRBV28 to TRBJ1-2; tentative D call: TRBD1 (5 bases). The V end was cut by 8 bases, the J end by 5 bases, with 21 bases between. This CDR3 spans 15 amino acids. Germline V gene sequence: CDR1 MDHEN, CDR2 SYDVKM. The CDR3 reads CASRRGGQWTYGYTF. The CDR3 DNA reads as TGTGCCAGCCGTCGGGGCGGTCAATGGACTTATGGCTACACCTTC.

The chain has TRBV10-3 and TRBJ1-5, with 9 bases that match TRBD1. This CDR3 comprises 15 residues. Germline CDR1 reads ENHRY; CDR2 reads SYGVKD. V was pared by 10 bases and J by 1 base, with 8 bases of the junction left unmatched. The CDR3 reads CATIRQGESNQPQHF. CDR3 sequence (DNA): TGTGCCACGATCCGACAGGGGGAAAGCAATCAGCCCCAGCATTTT.

This clone was seen just once. The rearrangement uses TRBV28 and TRBJ2-3, with 10 nucleotides matching TRBD1. The germline gives CDR1 MDHEN, CDR2 SYDVKM. The CDR3 has 16 amino acids. J was trimmed by 2 bases and V by 4 bases; bases with no gene match: 6. The CDR3 nucleotides read TGTGCCAGCAGTTCAGCCGGGACAGGGGACACAGATACGCAGTATTTT. Its protein product is CASSSAGTGDTDTQYF.

With regard to this clone: One junction end does not reproduce the germline sequence, and a read error may be involved. The sample holds other DNA sequences that translate to the same CDR3. This chain joins TRBV29-1 and TRBJ2-3; perhaps TRBD1 as D (7 bases). Germline values: CDR1 SQVTM, CDR2 ANQGSEA. CDR3 length: 12 residues. The CDR3: CSVAQGGDTQYF. DNA of the CDR3: TGCAGCGTTGCGCAGGGGGGAGATACACAGTATTTT.

This chain connects TRBV19 to TRBJ1-1, with 12 bases aligning to TRBD1. Germline V lookup: CDR1 LNHDA, CDR2 SQIVND (reference sequence). The CDR3 length is 15 residues. J was trimmed by 4 bases and V by 9 bases; bases with no gene match: 9. DNA of the CDR3: TGTGCCAGCCGGAAGGGACAGGGGGCAAGCACTGAAGCTTTCTTT. This gives the protein CASRKGQGASTEAFF.

The gene calls are TRBV5-1 and TRBJ2-3; 8 positions match TRBD1. The CDR3 sequence is 16 residues long. The germline V gene encodes CDR1 SGHRS and CDR2 YFSETQ. The ends lost 4 bases at V and 0 bases at J; junction bases unmatched: 7. The chain's CDR3 is CASSPPGGGSTDTQYF. DNA of the CDR3: TGCGCCAGCAGCCCTCCAGGGGGCGGGAGCACAGATACGCAGTATTTT.

The gene calls are TRBV7-9 and TRBJ2-2; 8 nucleotides match TRBD2. The CDR3 loop spans 17 amino acids. With V trimmed by 1 base and J by 0 bases, 4 bases remained unmatched. Germline V CDR1 and CDR2: SEHNR, FQNEAQ (reference sequence). The CDR3 here is CASSLGTSGSNTGELFF. DNA of the CDR3: TGTGCCAGCAGCTTAGGCACTAGCGGATCGAACACCGGGGAGCTGTTTTTT. The complete variable domain, with remaining parts taken from reference TRBV7-9 and TRBJ2-2, reads DTGVSQNPRHKITKRGQNVTFRCDPISEHNRLYWYRQTLGQGPEFLTYFQNEAQLEKSRLLSDRFSAERPKGSFSTLEIQRTEQGDSAMYLCASSLGTSGSNTGELFFGEGSRLTVL.

The V and J genes are TRBV29-1 and TRBJ2-1; D is undetermined. The CDR3 runs 11 residues. Germline-derived CDR1 and CDR2 are SQVTM and ANQGSEA. The V end was cut by 4 bases, the J end by 10 bases, with 11 bases between. The CDR3 bases are TGCAGCGTTGTATCACCCGGCGAGCAGTTCTTC. Its translation is CSVVSPGEQFF.

A note on this clone: At the DNA level, this CDR3 is encoded by other sequences in the same sample as well. The V and J genes are TRBV29-1 and TRBJ2-5; D may correspond to TRBD1 or TRBD2 (6 bases each). Germline V gives CDR1 SQVTM, CDR2 ANQGSEA. V dropped 2 bases and J dropped 5 bases, with 9 bases sitting between them. The CDR3 has 12 residues. The CDR3 nucleotides are TGCAGCGTTGAACTAGGGGGGGAGACCCAGTACTTC. Encoded protein: CSVELGGETQYF. The full variable domain, completed using reference TRBV29-1 and TRBJ2-5, is SAVISQKPSRDICQRGTSLTIQCQVDSQVTMMFWYRQQPGQSLTLIATANQGSEATYESGFVIDKFPISRPNLTFSTLTVSNMSPEDSSIYLCSVELGGETQYFGPGTRLLVL.

The chain links TRBV5-5 to TRBJ1-1, with no clear D. Germline assignment: CDR1 SGHKS and CDR2 YYEKEE (reference sequence). V lost 2 bases to trimming and J lost 1 base, with 6 bases between them. This CDR3 is 13 amino acids long. As DNA, the CDR3 is TGTGCCAGCAGCTTTTCCTGGAACACTGAAGCTTTCTTT. It specifies CASSFSWNTEAFF.

The chain couples TRBV7-2 to TRBJ2-4; the D is unclear. V dropped 1 base and J dropped 0 bases, with 10 bases sitting between them. Germline lookup yields CDR1 SGHTA and CDR2 FQGNSA. CDR3 size: 16 residues. The CDR3 region is CASSLGPNLAKNIQYF. The CDR3 nucleotides read TGTGCCAGCAGCTTAGGACCGAATCTAGCCAAAAACATTCAGTACTTC.

V usage is TRBV5-1 and J usage is TRBJ2-7; 9 nucleotides line up with TRBD2. After removal of 2 bases from V and 4 bases from J, the junction contained 7 bases not matched to a gene. Germline CDR1 reads SGHRS; CDR2 reads YFSETQ. This CDR3 has 15 residues. The CDR3 DNA follows: TGCGCCAGCAGCTTCATAGCGGGGGCCCCATACGAGCAGTACTTC. Translation: CASSFIAGAPYEQYF. The complete variable domain, with remaining parts taken from reference TRBV5-1 and TRBJ2-7, reads KAGVTQTPRYLIKTRGQQVTLSCSPISGHRSVSWYQQTPGQGLQFLFEYFSETQRNKGNFPGRFSGRQFSNSRSEMNVSTLELGDSALYLCASSFIAGAPYEQYFGPGTRLTVT.

The gene calls are TRBV30 and TRBJ2-2; 10 nucleotides align to TRBD2. The germline CDR1 and CDR2 sequences are GTSNPN and SVGIG (reference sequence). After removal of 3 bases from V and 5 bases from J, the junction contained 9 bases not matched to a gene. The CDR3 runs 16 residues. The CDR3, as DNA: TGTGCCTGGAGGGAAATAGCGGGAGGTAGTACCGGGGAGCTGTTTTTT. Translated, it gives CAWREIAGGSTGELFF.

The gene calls are TRBV2 and TRBJ1-1, with D unresolved. V lost 6 bases and J lost 4, with 18 bases in between. The CDR3 loop spans 15 amino acids. Germline assignment: CDR1 SNHLY and CDR2 FYNNEI. The CDR3 here is CASRANVVKFTEAFF. In nucleotides, the CDR3 is TGTGCCAGCAGGGCAAATGTTGTGAAATTCACTGAAGCTTTCTTT.

This clone was seen once. The gene calls are TRBV5-1 and TRBJ2-7; D is possibly TRBD1 (6 bases). There are 15 residues in the CDR3. V was cut by 3 bases and J by 2 bases, with 15 bases left in between. Germline assignment: CDR1 SGHRS and CDR2 YFSETQ. The CDR3 DNA is TGCGCCAGCAGCTCGAGGGGGACCTCCGCCTACGAGCAGTACTTC. This encodes CASSSRGTSAYEQYF.

Of note for this clone: The same CDR3 can be traced to other DNA sequences in this sample. The chain has TRBV5-1 and TRBJ2-5; 7 nucleotides align to TRBD1. CDR3 length equals 14 residues. Unmatched junction bases numbered 4, after V lost 2 bases and J lost 3 bases. Germline-derived CDR1 and CDR2 are SGHRS and YFSETQ. The CDR3 here is CASSFRDREETQYF. For the CDR3, the DNA is TGCGCCAGCAGCTTCCGGGACAGAGAAGAGACCCAGTACTTC.

The chain combines TRBV5-1 with TRBJ1-4; a weak D match, TRBD1 (5 bases). Germline V lookup: CDR1 SGHRS, CDR2 YFSETQ. The CDR3 has 16 amino acids. Trimming stripped 2 bases from V and 3 bases from J, with 14 bases between. DNA of the CDR3: TGCGCCAGCAGCTTAACGGTCCCGGGGGCTAATGAAAAACTGTTTTTT. This codes for CASSLTVPGANEKLFF. The variable domain in full, with the rest retrieved from reference TRBV5-1 and TRBJ1-4, is KAGVTQTPRYLIKTRGQQVTLSCSPISGHRSVSWYQQTPGQGLQFLFEYFSETQRNKGNFPGRFSGRQFSNSRSEMNVSTLELGDSALYLCASSLTVPGANEKLFFGSGTQLSVL.

The V call is TRBV4-2, the J call TRBJ2-5; tentatively, D is TRBD2 (6 bases). Germline V gene lookup returns CDR1 LGHNA and CDR2 YNFKEQ. V lost 0 bases, J lost 2 bases, and 7 bases lay in between. The CDR3 covers 14 residues. Written as DNA, the CDR3 is TGTGCCAGCAGCCAAGAGGGAGGTCAAGAGACCCAGTACTTC. It translates to CASSQEGGQETQYF.

This sequence joins TRBV7-2 and TRBJ1-1, with 8 bases matching TRBD1. With 5 bases clipped from V and 2 bases from J, the junction kept 7 bases outside the gene matches. CDR1 SGHTA and CDR2 FQGNSA come from the germline V gene. This CDR3 is 15 amino acids long. The chain's CDR3 is CASSAQQGGNTEAFF. CDR3 bases: TGTGCCAGCAGCGCGCAACAGGGGGGTAACACTGAAGCTTTCTTT.

The rearrangement joins TRBV6-1 to TRBJ2-7, with TRBD1 matching 9 bases. The CDR3 spans 14 residues. With 1 base clipped from V and 6 bases from J, the junction kept 4 bases outside the gene matches. Germline CDR1 reads MNHNS; CDR2 reads SASEGT. In DNA form, the CDR3 reads TGTGCCAGCAGTGAAGGACCGGGACAGGGCGAGCAGTACTTC. As protein: CASSEGPGQGEQYF.

The V call is TRBV4-2, the J call TRBJ2-2; 7 nucleotides align to TRBD2. The CDR3 length is 17 residues. Germline loops: CDR1 LGHNA, CDR2 YNFKEQ. With V trimmed by 0 bases and J by 3 bases, 7 bases remained unmatched. CDR3 in amino acids: CASSQDELAEYTGELFF. In nucleotides, the CDR3 is TGTGCCAGCAGCCAAGACGAGCTAGCGGAGTACACCGGGGAGCTGTTTTTT.

The rearrangement uses TRBV30 and TRBJ1-5, with D maybe TRBD1 (5 bases). Trimming cost V 2 bases and J 2 bases, with 10 bases left between them. The CDR3 contains 14 residues. Germline V CDR1 and CDR2: GTSNPN, SVGIG (reference sequence). The CDR3 bases are TGTGCCTGGAGTCGGGGCTTAGGCAATCAGCCCCAGCATTTT. This encodes CAWSRGLGNQPQHF.

This clone was counted between two and nine times. The chain combines TRBV5-1 with TRBJ2-1; 13 positions agree with TRBD2. CDR1 is SGHRS, CDR2 YFSETQ, per germline. The CDR3 has 17 residues. Trimming cost V 4 bases and J 5 bases; bases outside gene matches: 9. Here the CDR3 DNA reads TGCGCCAGCAGCGCCGCGGCCGGACTAGCGGGAGACAATGAGCAGTTCTTC. This translates into CASSAAAGLAGDNEQFF.

V gene TRBV13 combines with J gene TRBJ1-2, with TRBD1 matching over 7 bases. This CDR3 has 17 amino acids. Germline trimming cut 3 bases from V and 1 base from J; bases unmatched to any gene: 11. Germline loops: CDR1 PRHDT, CDR2 FYEKMQ (reference sequence). The DNA for the CDR3 is TGTGCCAGCAGCTTGGAGGGGGCTTGGACCATTAACTATGGCTACACCTTC. It is translated as CASSLEGAWTINYGYTF.

The chain uses TRBV5-4 and TRBJ2-5, with 13 bases that match TRBD2. The CDR3 consists of 15 residues. With V trimmed by 6 bases and J by 5 bases, 7 bases remained unmatched. Germline CDR1 and CDR2: SGHNT and YYREEE (reference sequence). Here the CDR3 reads CASTRTSGSDETQYF. The CDR3 bases are TGTGCCAGCACCCGGACTAGCGGGAGTGATGAGACCCAGTACTTC.

The chain recombines TRBV28 with TRBJ1-1; the match to TRBD1 covers 7 bases. The CDR3 totals 11 residues. The germline V gene has CDR1 MDHEN and CDR2 SYDVKM. J gave up 8 bases and V 6 bases, and 3 bases lay outside the gene matches. The CDR3 coding sequence is TGTGCCAGCAGGGAGGACAGGGAAGCTTTCTTT. Translation: CASREDREAFF.